This TCR beta chain was captured by sequencing in a study of cytomegalovirus exposure and HLA in healthy donors. Study results and caveats: Rare sequences made up most TCRs, while some public TCRs were found in many donors. Subsequent analysis of the 120 or so validation repertoires found a tendency for first-cohort TCR clusters to co-occur. Reports described diagnosis of cytomegalovirus status by the classifier as highly specific and sensitive.

From the roughly 120-subject validation cohort, which was separate from the approximately 670-subject first cohort, the donors were drawn. Clones were sequenced by immunoSEQ multiplex PCR, and TCRdb holds only the in-frame ones, with some missing. The repertoire holds 150,000 to 200,000 clones, with roughly 86% as singletons. Germline CDR1 is LNHDA and CDR2 is SQIVND (reference sequence). Trimming removed 5 bases from V and 4 bases from J; junction bases left unmatched: 19. This CDR3 spans 18 amino acids. In regard to this clone: As yet, its antigen is unknown.

The sequencing input was PBMCs. This sequence originates from a man younger than 30 in good health and CMV-seropositive. V and J are TRBV19 and TRBJ2-5; 7 positions match TRBD1. The CDR3 DNA reads as TGTGCCAGTAGTCAACCTCCCTTCGACAGGGTAGGGGGAGAGACCCAGTACTTC. Amino acid sequence: CASSQPPFDRVGGETQYF.